Here is one T cell receptor beta chain with its context. Its antigen is not known. The data were taken from a study of PD-1 blockade in classical Hodgkin lymphoma. Overall study results and limits: Factors driving the repertoire differences, possibly disease activity or prior therapy, remain undefined. Before treatment, TCR diversity in newly diagnosed patients was reportedly lower than in healthy donors.

Time point here: newly diagnosed, previously untreated cHL patient sample. Thawed PBMCs were the source of CD4+ T cells, purified by magnetic negative selection. The authors used newly diagnosed, untreated classical Hodgkin lymphoma PBMCs as comparison. Sequencing was performed with immunoSEQ multiplex PCR; in TCRdb, only in-frame clones are kept and a portion is missing. The table records about 35,000 clones, around 89% of them present only once. Germline V lookup: CDR1 LNHDA, CDR2 SQIVND (reference sequence). Trimming shortened V by 5 bases and J by 5 bases, and 21 bases separated the two germline ends. The CDR3 is 16 amino acids.

The chain uses TRBV19 and TRBJ1-2; tentatively, D is TRBD1 (5 bases). Source material: CD4+ T cells from blood. The TCR was taken from a human donor with classical Hodgkin lymphoma. The CDR3 DNA sequence: TGTGCCAGTAGTTCGAAGGGGAGAACTTCGTGGTATGGCTACACCTTC. Protein: CASSSKGRTSWYGYTF.